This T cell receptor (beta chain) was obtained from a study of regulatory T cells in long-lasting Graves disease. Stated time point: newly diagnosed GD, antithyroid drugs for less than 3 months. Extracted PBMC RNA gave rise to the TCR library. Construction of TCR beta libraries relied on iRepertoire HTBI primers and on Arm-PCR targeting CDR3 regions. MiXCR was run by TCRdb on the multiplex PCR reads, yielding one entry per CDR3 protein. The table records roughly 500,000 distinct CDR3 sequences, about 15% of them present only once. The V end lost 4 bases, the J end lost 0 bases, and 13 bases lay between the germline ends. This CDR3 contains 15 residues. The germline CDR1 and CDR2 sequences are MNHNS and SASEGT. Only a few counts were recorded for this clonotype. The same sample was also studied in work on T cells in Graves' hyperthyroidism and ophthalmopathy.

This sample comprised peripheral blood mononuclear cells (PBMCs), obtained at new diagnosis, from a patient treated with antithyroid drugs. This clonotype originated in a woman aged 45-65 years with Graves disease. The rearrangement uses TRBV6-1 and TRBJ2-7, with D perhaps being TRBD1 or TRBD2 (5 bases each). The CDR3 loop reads CASSGRDASSYEQYF. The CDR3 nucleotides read TGTGCCAGCAGTGGTCGGGACGCAAGCTCCTACGAGCAGTACTTC.